This TCR beta chain was identified during a study of blood T cell repertoires in COVID-19. Study-level information: The origin of the acute and convalescent COVID-19 samples was the United States, Italy and Spain. The analysed material was cDNA or gDNA that came from T cells, B-cell-depleted T cells, or PBMCs.

The V segment lost 5 bases and the J segment 4 bases; nucleotides outside the gene matches: 12. The CDR3 spans 17 residues. Looked up from germline, CDR1 is MGHRA and CDR2 is YSYEKL. Sequencing was performed with immunoSEQ multiplex PCR; in TCRdb, only in-frame clones are kept and a portion is missing. This sample carries around 88,000 clones, around 85% of them seen once, and the ten largest clones take nearly 4.5%. The sequencing sample was made of peripheral blood. This chain uses TRBV4-1 with TRBJ2-3; the match to TRBD1 covers 10 bases. The source is a man aged 55 to 70 with acute or convalescent COVID-19. CDR3 nucleotide sequence: TGCGCCAGCAGCTCTCGCGGCCGGGACAGGGGCCCAGATACGCAGTATTTT. Amino acids: CASSSRGRDRGPDTQYF.